This T cell receptor (beta chain) was retrieved from a study of CD8 T cells in Susac syndrome (dated by TCRdb to the late 2010s). A note on the overall study: Among the sequenced Susac syndrome patients, five or six had clinically active disease and roughly 8 were in clinical remission. Whether CD8+ T cell activation and differentiation in Susac syndrome was antigen driven was tested using repertoire sequencing. At blood withdrawal, Susac syndrome patients were therapy-naive, treated with corticosteroids (with IVIg additionally given to some), or treated with IVIg alone.

Peripheral blood CD8+ and CD4+ T cells from healthy donors, Susac syndrome patients and multiple sclerosis patients were profiled by high-throughput TCR beta sequencing. The Susac syndrome patients fulfilled recently defined diagnostic criteria for definite or probable disease. Bulk CD8+ and CD4+ T cells were purified by magnetic negative isolation, whereas CD8+ TEMRA cells were enriched by FACS. Blood was collected in EDTA tubes and processed within 24 hours, with PBMCs isolated through density gradient centrifugation. PBMCs intended for TCR sequencing were cryopreserved in liquid nitrogen and thawed later in a water bath at 37 degrees C. A purity of at least 90% was achieved for sorted or isolated CD4+, CD8+ and CD8+ TEMRA cells. RNA was extracted using the RNeasy kit, and roughly 0.45 to 1 ug of the RNA was reverse transcribed with random hexamers. The immunoSEQ multiplex PCR assay, which covers 54 Vbeta and 13 Jbeta segments, was used to amplify TCR beta CDR3 regions. Bias from PCR amplification was corrected by using a synthetic template baseline for primer optimization and for computational correction. Per the authors' processing: Reads were annotated to V, D and J genes according to IMGT and were analyzed with immunoSEQ Analyzer, with only productive sequences retained. To calculate clonality, Shannon entropy was normalized by log2 of the number of productive unique sequences and then subtracted from one. Public and private clones were assessed among the 100 most prevalent clones of each patient and control. Susac-specific clones were defined as absent from healthy and MS cohorts, 1052 published viral clones and other ImmuneACCESS disease sequences. In-frame beta chains were kept once TCRdb had trimmed the public reads at Q25 with fastp and called clones with MiXCR. Entries are consolidated by CDR3 protein sequence, retaining the most common genes and DNA. These V and J calls derive from TCRdb rather than the authors' analysis. The sample table contains around 130,000 distinct CDR3 sequences; only one count was recorded for over 90% of them. The ten largest account for approximately 0.15% of the sample.

The CDR3 numbers 15 residues from cysteine through phenylalanine. Of the read, only the CDR3 DNA is kept; its 45 bases are in frame from base 1. The germline V gene encodes CDR1 SQVTM and CDR2 ANQGSEA. The germline V end is reduced by 2 bases and the J end by 0 bases; junction bases left unmatched: 3. Summary of the overall study and its limitations: The CD4+ T cell repertoire of patients with Susac syndrome showed no detectable clonal expansion. The TCR sequencing and HLA analysis was acknowledged to have included a relatively small number of individuals.

Of note for this clonotype: Which antigen it targets is not known. No much larger clone is present one base from it, and per-base qualities are unavailable.

This clonotype was sampled from a human donor with Susac syndrome. The sequencing input was CD4+ T cells from PBMCs. The V and J genes are TRBV29-1 and TRBJ2-1, with TRBD2 identical over 8 junction bases. The nucleotides read TGCAGCGTTGAACAGCGGGGGAGCTCCTACAATGAGCAGTTCTTC. Translation gives CSVEQRGSSYNEQFF.